This TCR beta chain derives from a study of blood T cell repertoires in COVID-19. Study-wide context: There were acute and convalescent COVID-19 samples, and they came from the United States, Italy and Spain. From T cells, B-cell-depleted T cells, or PBMCs came the material, which was cDNA or gDNA.

With respect to this clone: At one end, the junction sequence differs from germline, possibly due to a read error.

How the authors handled the data: Amplifying reference gene primers gave estimates of nucleated cell counts. Here immunoSEQ multiplex PCR was the method, and the copy in TCRdb shows in-frame clones only, minus some. The V and J calls and clone size were taken over from that table, and D and trimming were inferred from the DNA. The data contain some 180,000 clones, 75% to 90% of them seen just once; the ten biggest clones take up 6% to 8.5%. The sequencing sample was made of peripheral blood. This receptor was identified in a man aged 55 to 69 with acute or convalescent COVID-19.

The DNA for the CDR3 is TGTGCTAGCAGCCGGGACAGGGAAGAGTCCCAGTACTTC. Protein sequence: CASSRDREESQYF. V is TRBV7-7 and J is TRBJ2-7; 9 positions match TRBD1. Germline V gene sequence: CDR1 SSHAT, CDR2 FNYEAQ (reference sequence). The CDR3 is 13 residues long.